Following are 21 T cell receptor beta chains from one sample sequenced in a study of shared clonotypes between healthy human individuals. The data were produced by immunoSEQ multiplex PCR, yet TCRdb's version contains in-frame clones alone and is incomplete. The data show 180,000 or so clones, with approximately 92% seen just once and 0.067% held by the top ten. Sequenced: naive CD4+ T cells sorted from blood. The sample's subset: CD45RA+ positively selected. The source of these receptors is a woman aged 30 to 39 in good health.

The chain couples TRBV28 to TRBJ1-5, with D tentatively TRBD1 (5 bases). This CDR3 has 14 residues. CDR1 MDHEN and CDR2 SYDVKM come from the germline V gene. The V end lost 6 bases, the J end lost 3 bases, and 12 bases lay between the germline ends. The DNA for the CDR3 is TGTGCCAGCAGCACCGACAGTTACAATCAGCCCCAGCATTTT. Its translation is CASSTDSYNQPQHF.

The chain's CDR3 is CASSDGRVIGEQYF. The CDR3 region has the DNA TGTGCCAGCAGTGACGGCAGGGTGATCGGCGAGCAGTACTTC. The gene calls are TRBV2 and TRBJ2-7, with D possibly being TRBD1 (5 bases). Germline V gives CDR1 SNHLY, CDR2 FYNNEI. The CDR3 spans 14 residues. V was clipped by 3 bases and J by 6 bases, with 15 bases between them.

This chain connects TRBV18 to TRBJ2-5; 7 bases fit TRBD1. The ends lost 6 bases at V and 3 bases at J; junction bases unmatched: 4. The germline V gene has CDR1 KGHSH and CDR2 LQKENI. The CDR3 extends over 13 amino acids. As DNA, the CDR3 is TGTGCCAGCTCGCCCGGGACAGAAGAGACCCAGTACTTC. It is translated as CASSPGTEETQYF.

This chain links TRBV6-6 with TRBJ2-1; D unresolved. V gave up 2 bases and J gave up 4 bases, with 6 bases separating them. Germline CDR1 MNHNY, CDR2 SVGAGI (reference sequence). This CDR3 has 13 amino acids. The CDR3 DNA is TGTGCCAGCAGTTACACTAAATACAATGAGCAGTTCTTC. It encodes CASSYTKYNEQFF.

The chain couples TRBV4-1 to TRBJ2-3; 8 nucleotides align to TRBD2. The CDR3 contains 14 residues. V dropped 6 bases and J dropped 9; count of bases not matched to a gene: 11. Germline V CDR1 and CDR2: MGHRA, YSYEKL. In DNA form, the CDR3 reads TGCGCCAGCAGAGTAGCGGGATACTCGAACACGCAGTATTTT. Its translation: CASRVAGYSNTQYF.

In nucleotides, the CDR3 is TGTGCCAGCTCACCGCGCACTAGCACAGAGACCCAGTACTTC. Translating gives CASSPRTSTETQYF. The chain employs TRBV18 and TRBJ2-5, with TRBD2 as a possible D gene (6 bases). The germline V gene has CDR1 KGHSH and CDR2 LQKENI. This CDR3 is 14 amino acids long. Trimming stripped 3 bases from V and 4 bases from J, with 12 bases between.

The chain combines TRBV29-1 with TRBJ2-7; D gene ambiguous. Trimming pared 6 bases from V and 6 bases from J, leaving 18 bases between. Germline V CDR1 and CDR2: SQVTM, ANQGSEA. The CDR3 sequence is 13 residues long. In DNA form, the CDR3 reads TGCAGCGTCCCACTTGGACGTCCGGGCGAGCAGTACTTC. Its protein product is CSVPLGRPGEQYF.

The V and J genes are TRBV28 and TRBJ2-7; TRBD2 agrees at 7 bases. The germline CDR1 and CDR2 sequences are MDHEN and SYDVKM. V lost 7 bases to trimming and J lost 3 bases; unmatched junction nucleotides: 12. The CDR3 extends over 15 amino acids. CDR3 region: CASTGSAGVIYEQYF. Here the CDR3 DNA reads TGTGCCAGCACTGGGTCTGCGGGGGTGATCTACGAGCAGTACTTC.

The gene calls are TRBV29-1 and TRBJ1-2; 7 bases are shared with TRBD1. This CDR3 region has 15 residues. V lost 0 bases and J lost 4; bases outside the gene matches: 8. The germline gives CDR1 SQVTM, CDR2 ANQGSEA. The CDR3 DNA reads TGCAGCGTTGAAGACGAGACAGGGCCCCCCTATGGCTACACCTTC. Translating gives CSVEDETGPPYGYTF.

The gene calls are TRBV19 and TRBJ2-7, with D unclear. The CDR3 totals 12 residues. CDR1 and CDR2 (germline): LNHDA, SQIVND (reference sequence). Trimming cost V 1 base and J 6 bases, with 7 bases left between them. CDR3 amino acids: CASSIVGAEQYF. CDR3 DNA: TGTGCCAGTAGTATAGTAGGTGCCGAGCAGTACTTC.

The V gene is TRBV5-6, the J gene TRBJ2-3, with D maybe TRBD2 (5 bases). This CDR3 has 15 amino acids. V dropped 3 bases and J dropped 3 bases, with 14 bases sitting between them. CDR1 and CDR2 (germline): SGHDT, YYEEEE. The CDR3 region has the DNA TGTGCCAGCAGCTCCAGGACCGGGGTGACAGATACGCAGTATTTT. This codes for CASSSRTGVTDTQYF.

The chain couples TRBV7-9 to TRBJ1-2; TRBD1 is a possible D gene (5 bases). Looked up from germline, CDR1 is SEHNR and CDR2 is FQNEAQ (reference sequence). Trimming pared 4 bases from V and 8 bases from J, leaving 14 bases between. The CDR3 is 13 amino acids. CDR3 DNA sequence: TGTGCCAGCAGCTCGCTCGGGGCCTGGGGCTACACCTTC. Translation: CASSSLGAWGYTF.

This clone was detected once. The V and J genes are TRBV14 and TRBJ2-1, with D tentatively TRBD2 (6 bases). CDR3 length: 16 amino acids. V lost 1 base, J lost 7 bases, and 17 bases lay in between. CDR1 and CDR2 (germline): SGHDN, FVKESK. The CDR3 sequence: CASSQGPGTPRNEQFF. The CDR3 nucleotides are TGTGCCAGCAGCCAAGGACCCGGGACTCCGCGGAATGAGCAGTTCTTC.

The CDR3 region has the DNA TGTGCCAGCAGTTTAACCGGGACAGGGGCCGCTGAAGCTTTCTTT. Its translation: CASSLTGTGAAEAFF. The J gene is TRBJ1-1, the V gene TRBV6-1; 10 bases line up with TRBD1. After removal of 5 bases from V and 6 bases from J, the junction contained 9 bases not matched to a gene. This CDR3 contains 15 residues. Germline loops: CDR1 MNHNS, CDR2 SASEGT.

The chain uses TRBV6-5 and TRBJ1-4; D might be TRBD1 (6 bases). Trimming removed 6 bases from V and 4 bases from J, with 12 bases in between. Looked up from germline, CDR1 is MNHEY and CDR2 is SVGAGI. The CDR3 loop spans 14 amino acids. Here the CDR3 reads CASRETGLNEKLFF. In DNA form, the CDR3 reads TGTGCCAGCAGGGAGACAGGTCTTAATGAAAAACTGTTTTTT.

The chain is built from TRBV27 and TRBJ2-2; D gene ambiguous. Germline assignment: CDR1 MNHEY and CDR2 SMNVEV (reference sequence). The V and J ends lost 5 bases and 6 bases respectively, with 7 bases between them. This CDR3 is built from 12 residues. The CDR3 loop is CASSQDSGELFF. In nucleotides, the CDR3 is TGTGCCAGCAGTCAAGACTCCGGGGAGCTGTTTTTT.

The rearrangement uses TRBV2 and TRBJ2-7; D is unresolved. The CDR3 has 10 amino acids. CDR1 SNHLY and CDR2 FYNNEI come from the germline V gene. Trimming shortened V by 6 bases and J by 3 bases, and 3 bases separated the two germline ends. This CDR3 is CASRYYEQYF. In DNA, the CDR3 is TGTGCCAGCAGGTACTACGAGCAGTACTTC.

In this sample, this clone turned up a few times. The chain couples TRBV7-2 to TRBJ2-2, with 16 bases fitting TRBD2. Germline lookup yields CDR1 SGHTA and CDR2 FQGNSA. V lost 4 bases, J lost 0 bases, and 2 bases stayed unmatched. The CDR3 runs to 18 residues. The chain's CDR3 is CASSWGLAGGPNTGELFF. The DNA for the CDR3 is TGTGCCAGCAGCTGGGGACTAGCGGGAGGGCCGAACACCGGGGAGCTGTTTTTT.

V and J are TRBV4-1 and TRBJ2-2; unclear D gene. Trimming cost V 4 bases and J 2 bases, with 14 bases left between them. The germline V gene encodes CDR1 MGHRA and CDR2 YSYEKL. The CDR3 is made up of 16 amino acids. CDR3 nucleotide sequence: TGCGCCAGCAGCCCTGGCCACGGGCTAAACACCGGGGAGCTGTTTTTT. As protein: CASSPGHGLNTGELFF.

This rearrangement joins TRBV28 to TRBJ1-2; tentative D call: TRBD1 (5 bases). The V gene's germline CDR1 is MDHEN and CDR2 SYDVKM. V shed 7 bases and J shed 8 bases, with 26 bases lying between them. The CDR3 loop spans 16 amino acids. CDR3 in amino acids: CASIPPIGTPRRGYTF. CDR3 DNA: TGTGCCAGCATCCCCCCAATCGGGACGCCTAGACGGGGCTACACCTTC.

The chain joins TRBV19 to TRBJ1-4; no reliable D call. V dropped 6 bases and J dropped 0 bases, with 8 bases sitting between them. Germline CDR1 LNHDA, CDR2 SQIVND (reference sequence). The CDR3 loop spans 14 amino acids. For the CDR3, the DNA is TGTGCCAGTAGCTACCAGGCAACTAATGAAAAACTGTTTTTT. Protein product: CASSYQATNEKLFF. Drawing the rest from reference TRBV19 and TRBJ1-4, the complete variable domain is DGGITQSPKYLFRKEGQNVTLSCEQNLNHDAMYWYRQDPGQGLRLIYYSQIVNDFQKGDIAEGYSVSREKKESFPLTVTSAQKNPTAFYLCASSYQATNEKLFFGSGTQLSVL.